One and the same sample provided the 6 T cell receptor beta chains below, sequenced in a study of cytotoxic CD8 clonotypes in ibrutinib-treated CLL. The method was immunoSEQ multiplex PCR; TCRdb's version includes in-frame clones alone and lacks a portion of them. The sample has 150,000 or so clones, approximately 80% seen once; the top ten hold approximately 5.1%. The sample was PBMCs, taken after 24 months of ibrutinib treatment. The receptor source for this set is a human donor with chronic lymphocytic leukemia.

The chain has TRBV6-5 and TRBJ1-1; D gene uncertain. Germline V CDR1 and CDR2: MNHEY, SVGAGI. V was shortened by 1 base and J by 1 base, with 7 bases between the two germline ends. The length of the CDR3 is 14 residues. The DNA of the CDR3 is TGTGCCAGCAGTTACTATGCAGGGAACACTGAAGCTTTCTTT. Translating gives CASSYYAGNTEAFF.

This chain uses TRBV14 with TRBJ1-1; 7 bases agree with TRBD1. Losses at the gene ends were 5 bases for V and 10 bases for J; bases not matched to a gene: 10. From germline, CDR1 is SGHDN and CDR2 FVKESK. The CDR3 runs to 13 residues. The DNA for the CDR3 is TGTGCCAGCAGCAATACCTGGGACAGAAGAGCTTTCTTT. This codes for CASSNTWDRRAFF.

The chain carries TRBV19 and TRBJ1-4; D possibly corresponds to TRBD1 (6 bases). This CDR3 comprises 14 residues. Per the germline V gene, CDR1 is LNHDA and CDR2 is SQIVND (reference sequence). V gave up 8 bases and J gave up 5 bases, with 15 bases separating them. The CDR3 sequence: CASARGFGNEKLFF. CDR3 DNA: TGTGCCAGTGCCAGGGGCTTTGGGAATGAAAAACTGTTTTTT.

This clone was seen a few times. The chain has TRBV7-8 and TRBJ1-6; possibly TRBD1 for D (5 bases). The CDR3 totals 15 residues. CDR1 is SGHVS and CDR2 is FQNEAQ in the germline V gene. The V gene lost 1 base and the J gene lost 8 bases, with 12 bases spanning the gap. The CDR3 spells CASSLGGLHDSPLHF. As DNA, the CDR3 is TGTGCCAGCAGCTTAGGGGGACTGCATGATTCACCCCTCCACTTT.

The chain uses TRBV29-1 and TRBJ1-1; perhaps TRBD1 as D (5 bases). This CDR3 comprises 14 residues. V lost 4 bases and J lost 4, with 16 bases in between. Germline lookup yields CDR1 SQVTM and CDR2 ANQGSEA. CDR3 residues: CSVVVGASGTEAFF. The CDR3 coding sequence is TGCAGCGTTGTAGTTGGGGCCTCGGGCACTGAAGCTTTCTTT.

This clone occurred a few times. V and J are TRBV7-2 and TRBJ2-7, with D unresolved. V dropped 4 bases and J dropped 0 bases, with 13 bases sitting between them. This CDR3 spans 15 amino acids. CDR1 SGHTA and CDR2 FQGNSA come from the germline V gene. CDR3 nucleotide sequence: TGTGCCAGCAGCTCCCCGGGCCTCACCTCCTACGAGCAGTACTTC. Its protein product is CASSSPGLTSYEQYF. Filled out from reference TRBV7-2 and TRBJ2-7, the complete variable domain reads GAGVSQSPSNKVTEKGKDVELRCDPISGHTALYWYRQSLGQGLEFLIYFQGNSAPDKSGLPSDRFSAERTGGSVSTLTIQRTQQEDSAVYLCASSSPGLTSYEQYFGPGTRLTVT.